The clone carrying this TCR beta chain was detected a few times. This entry is derived from a study of early T cells in non-severe SARS-CoV-2 infection. Study-level information: Sequencing of bulk RNA from unsorted whole blood was done, without chain pairing.

Germline loops: CDR1 SGHTA, CDR2 FQGTGA. Germline trimming cut 2 bases from V and 5 bases from J; bases unmatched to any gene: 5. This CDR3 has 14 residues. Individual cDNA molecules were tagged with unique molecular identifiers. TCRdb redid the calling of the 5' RACE reads with MiXCR, one entry per CDR3 protein. The table has about 66,000 distinct CDR3 sequences, 13% seen once. Sequenced material: whole blood. The receptor comes from an adult who was a healthcare worker with PCR-confirmed SARS-CoV-2 infection or an uninfected control (not recorded which). The chain links TRBV7-3 to TRBJ2-5, with 7 bases lining up with TRBD2. The CDR3 region is CASSLLGGSETQYF. The CDR3 nucleotides read TGTGCCAGCAGCTTATTGGGAGGGTCGGAGACCCAGTACTTC.